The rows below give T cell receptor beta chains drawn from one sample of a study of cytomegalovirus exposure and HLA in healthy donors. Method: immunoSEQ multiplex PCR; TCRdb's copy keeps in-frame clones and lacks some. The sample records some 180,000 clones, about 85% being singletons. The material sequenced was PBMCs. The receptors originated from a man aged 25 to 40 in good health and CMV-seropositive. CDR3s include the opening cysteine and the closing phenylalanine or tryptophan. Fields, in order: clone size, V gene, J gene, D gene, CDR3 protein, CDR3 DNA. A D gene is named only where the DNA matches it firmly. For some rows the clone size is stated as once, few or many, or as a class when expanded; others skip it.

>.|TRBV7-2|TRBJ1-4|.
CASSLGGGREKLFF
TGTGCCAGCAGCTTAGGTGGCGGTCGGGAAAAACTGTTTTTT
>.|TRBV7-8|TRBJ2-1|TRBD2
CASSPLAGGPRTKQFF
TGTGCCAGCAGCCCCCTAGCGGGAGGGCCTAGAACCAAGCAGTTCTTC
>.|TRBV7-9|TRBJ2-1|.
CASSLWREDEQFF
TGTGCCAGCAGTCTATGGCGCGAGGATGAGCAGTTCTTC
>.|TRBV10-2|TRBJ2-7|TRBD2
CATRTPGLAGSEQYF
TGCGCCACCCGGACCCCAGGACTAGCGGGCTCCGAGCAGTACTTC
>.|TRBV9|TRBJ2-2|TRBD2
CASSPGLVPGELFF
TGTGCCAGCAGCCCGGGACTAGTGCCCGGGGAGCTGTTTTTT
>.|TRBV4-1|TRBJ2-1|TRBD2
CASSHRAGGPGEQFF
TGCGCCAGCAGCCACCGAGCGGGAGGGCCCGGTGAGCAGTTCTTC
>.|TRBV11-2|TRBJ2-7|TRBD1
CASSPGTGPYEQYF
TGTGCCAGCAGCCCCGGGACAGGACCGTACGAGCAGTACTTC
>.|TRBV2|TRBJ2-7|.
CASTGTDTPYEQYF
TGTGCCAGCACTGGAACGGACACCCCCTACGAGCAGTACTTC
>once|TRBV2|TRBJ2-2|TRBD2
CASSGASGRAKVGELFF
TGTGCCAGCAGTGGAGCTAGCGGGAGGGCCAAGGTCGGGGAGCTGTTTTTT
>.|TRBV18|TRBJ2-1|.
CASSDSQTYNEQFF
TGTGCCAGTTCGGACAGTCAAACCTACAATGAGCAGTTCTTC
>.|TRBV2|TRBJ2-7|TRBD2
CASSSGRAYEQYF
TGTGCCAGCAGTAGCGGGAGGGCCTACGAGCAGTACTTC
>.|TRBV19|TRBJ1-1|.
CASSIGGEDTEAFF
TGTGCCAGTAGTATAGGGGGGGAGGACACTGAAGCTTTCTTT
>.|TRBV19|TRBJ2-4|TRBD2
CASSIGGSVAKNIQYF
TGTGCCAGTAGTATAGGCGGGAGCGTAGCCAAAAACATTCAGTACTTC
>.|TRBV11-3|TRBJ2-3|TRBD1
CASSANRDRITDTQYF
TGTGCCAGCAGCGCGAACCGGGACAGGATTACAGATACGCAGTATTTT
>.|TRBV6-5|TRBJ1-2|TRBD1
CASRGRGIANYGYTF
TGTGCCAGCAGGGGCAGGGGGATTGCTAACTATGGCTACACCTTC
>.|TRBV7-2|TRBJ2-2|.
CASSHRPGHLIEDTGELFF
TGTGCCAGCAGCCACCGACCGGGACACCTCATAGAGGACACCGGGGAGCTGTTTTTT
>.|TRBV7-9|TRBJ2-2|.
CASSLSRSGELFF
TGTGCCAGCAGCTTAAGCAGGTCCGGGGAGCTGTTTTTT
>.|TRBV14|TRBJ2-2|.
CASSQERVGELFF
TGTGCCAGCAGCCAAGAGAGGGTCGGGGAGCTGTTTTTT
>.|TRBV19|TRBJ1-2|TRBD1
CASSIDRGGGRGQPYGYTF
TGTGCCAGTAGTATAGATCGCGGAGGGGGCAGGGGGCAGCCCTATGGCTACACCTTC
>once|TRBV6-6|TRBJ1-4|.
CASSRSAGKEKLFF
TGTGCCAGCAGCCGGTCAGCGGGCAAGGAAAAACTGTTTTTT
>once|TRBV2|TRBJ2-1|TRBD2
CASRIAGITNEQFF
TGTGCCAGCAGAATAGCGGGAATCACGAATGAGCAGTTCTTC
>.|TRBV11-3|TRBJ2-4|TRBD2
CASSLDESGGGPKNIQYF
TGTGCCAGCAGCTTAGATGAGTCCGGGGGGGGGCCCAAAAACATTCAGTACTTC
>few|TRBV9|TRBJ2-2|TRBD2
CASSEWSSGTGELFF
TGTGCCAGCAGCGAGTGGTCTAGCGGGACCGGGGAGCTGTTTTTT
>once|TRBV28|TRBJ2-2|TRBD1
CASSSGTGGTGELFF
TGTGCCAGCAGCTCCGGGACAGGGGGCACCGGGGAGCTGTTTTTT
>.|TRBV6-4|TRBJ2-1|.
CASSDQVTRRNNEQFF
TGTGCCAGCAGTGACCAAGTGACCAGGCGTAACAATGAGCAGTTCTTC
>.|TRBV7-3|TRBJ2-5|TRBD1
CASSLGTGGAFETQYF
TGTGCCAGCAGCTTAGGGACAGGGGGCGCGTTCGAGACCCAGTACTTC
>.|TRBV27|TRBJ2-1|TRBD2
CASSLSGTSAPRNEQFF
TGTGCCAGCAGTTTGTCCGGGACTAGCGCCCCGAGGAATGAGCAGTTCTTC
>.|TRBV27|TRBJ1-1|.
CASSLWAGPAGNTEAFF
TGTGCCAGCAGTTTATGGGCTGGCCCAGCGGGGAACACTGAAGCTTTCTTT